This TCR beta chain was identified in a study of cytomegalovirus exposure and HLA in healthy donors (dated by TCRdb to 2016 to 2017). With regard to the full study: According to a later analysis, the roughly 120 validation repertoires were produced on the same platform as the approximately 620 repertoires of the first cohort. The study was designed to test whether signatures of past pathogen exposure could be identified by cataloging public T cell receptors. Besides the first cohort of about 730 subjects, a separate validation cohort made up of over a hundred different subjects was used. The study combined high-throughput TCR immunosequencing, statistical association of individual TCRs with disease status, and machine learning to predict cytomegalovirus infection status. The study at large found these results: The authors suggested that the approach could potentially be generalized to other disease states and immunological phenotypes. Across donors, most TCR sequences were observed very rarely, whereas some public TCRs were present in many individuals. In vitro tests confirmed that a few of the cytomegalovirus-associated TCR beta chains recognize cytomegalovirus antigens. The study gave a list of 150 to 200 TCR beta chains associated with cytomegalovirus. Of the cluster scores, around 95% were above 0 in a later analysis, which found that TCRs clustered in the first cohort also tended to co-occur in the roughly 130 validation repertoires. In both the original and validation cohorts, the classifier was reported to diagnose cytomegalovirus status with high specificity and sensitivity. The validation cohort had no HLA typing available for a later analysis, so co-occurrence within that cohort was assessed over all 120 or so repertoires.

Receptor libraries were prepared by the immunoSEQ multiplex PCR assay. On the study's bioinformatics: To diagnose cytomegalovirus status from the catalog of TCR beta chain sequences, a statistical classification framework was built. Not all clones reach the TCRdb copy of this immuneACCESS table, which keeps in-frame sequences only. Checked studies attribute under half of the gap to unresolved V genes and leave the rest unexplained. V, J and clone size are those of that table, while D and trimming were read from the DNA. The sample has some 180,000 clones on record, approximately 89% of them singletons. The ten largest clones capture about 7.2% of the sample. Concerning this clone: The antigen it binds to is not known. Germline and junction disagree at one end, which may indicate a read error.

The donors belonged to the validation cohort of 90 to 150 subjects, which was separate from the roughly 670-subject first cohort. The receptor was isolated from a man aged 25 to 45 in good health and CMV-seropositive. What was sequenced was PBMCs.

The nucleotides read TGCGCCAGCAGATTGGCGACAATAAGCGCCGGGGAGCTGTTTTTT. Its product reads: CASRLATISAGELFF. The sequence is built from TRBV5-1 and TRBJ2-2, with the D gene call left open. The CDR3 contains 15 residues, cysteine and phenylalanine counted. The only DNA kept is the CDR3, 45 bases in frame from the first base. The germline V gene supplies CDR1 SGHRS and CDR2 YFSETQ.